The rows below give T cell receptor beta chains drawn from one sample of a study of blood T cell repertoires in COVID-19. The assay was immunoSEQ multiplex PCR, and TCRdb's table has in-frame clones only and misses some. The data hold about 220,000 clones, with approximately 88% observed a single time. The specimen sequenced was PBMCs or T cells enriched from blood (not recorded which). These TCRs come from a woman in her 30s with acute COVID-19. Each CDR3 is given with its conserved first and last residue. The D gene is left open where the match is weak. Size tells how often a clone was seen (once, few, many) or the class of an expanded clone, and some rows leave it out.

J gene	D gene	clone size	V gene	CDR3 DNA	CDR3 protein
TRBJ2-4	NA	NA	TRBV6-5	TGTGCCAGCAGCACGTTTTGGGGGGACATTCAGTACTTC	CASSTFWGDIQYF
TRBJ1-1	NA	NA	TRBV2	TGTGCCAGCAGTGAGAGCTTGAACACTGAAGCTTTCTTT	CASSESLNTEAFF
TRBJ1-3	NA	once	TRBV6-1	TGTGCCAGCAGTGAACGGTCAAAGGGAAACACCATATATTTT	CASSERSKGNTIYF
TRBJ2-3	NA	NA	TRBV11-2	TGTGCCAGCAGACTCCTCGTAGGGGCAGATACGCAGTATTTT	CASRLLVGADTQYF
TRBJ1-3	NA	few	TRBV30	TGTGCCTGGAGTTTCAGTGCAAAGTTCTCTGGAAACACCATATATTTT	CAWSFSAKFSGNTIYF
TRBJ2-7	NA	NA	TRBV3-1/TRBV3-2	TGTGCCAGCAGCCAAGGGACAGCCTCCTACGAGCAGTACTTC	CASSQGTASYEQYF
TRBJ1-3	NA	NA	TRBV6-4	TGTGCCAGCAGTGACTCCTATGAAACGAGCTCTGGAAACACCATATATTTT	CASSDSYETSSGNTIYF
TRBJ1-1	TRBD1	NA	TRBV5-1	TGCGCCAGCAGCTTGGCCGGAGACAGGGCGACTGAAGCTTTCTTT	CASSLAGDRATEAFF
TRBJ2-1	TRBD1	NA	TRBV27	TGTGCCAGCAGTTTGGGACAGTTCTACTACAATGAGCAGTTCTTC	CASSLGQFYYNEQFF
TRBJ2-1	TRBD1	NA	TRBV19	TGTGCCACAAGACAGGGTAGCTCCTACAATGAGCAGTTCTTC	CATRQGSSYNEQFF
TRBJ2-1	TRBD1	NA	TRBV24-1	TGTGCCACCAGTGATAGGGACAGGGATGAGCAGTTCTTC	CATSDRDRDEQFF
TRBJ2-7	TRBD1	NA	TRBV6-5	TGTGCCAGCAGTTACTCCGGGACAGGGGTTTCCGAGCAGTACTTC	CASSYSGTGVSEQYF
TRBJ2-1	TRBD1	NA	TRBV12-3/TRBV12-4	TGTGCCAGCAGTCCGAGGGGGCGGGATGAGCAGTTCTTC	CASSPRGRDEQFF
TRBJ2-7	NA	once	TRBV7-8	TGTGCCAGCAGCCGCGCCGTAATGAGCTACGAGCAGTACTTC	CASSRAVMSYEQYF
TRBJ2-7	TRBD2	NA	TRBV7-9	TGTGCCAGCAGCTTAAGCGGGGGCCGCTCCTACGAGCAGTACTTC	CASSLSGGRSYEQYF
TRBJ2-7	NA	NA	TRBV6-5	TGTGCCAGCAGTCCTCAGGCCCTACCTACCTACGAGCAGTACTTC	CASSPQALPTYEQYF
TRBJ2-2	NA	NA	TRBV7-9	TGTGCCAGCAGCTGGCAGGGCGGAACCGGGGAGCTGTTTTTT	CASSWQGGTGELFF
TRBJ2-7	TRBD1	NA	TRBV5-1	TGCGCCAGCAGCTCGGGACAGGGTGACCTCTGGGACGAGCAGTACTTC	CASSSGQGDLWDEQYF
TRBJ1-5	NA	NA	TRBV11-2	TGTGCCAGCAGCAGGGGATACAATCAGCCCCAGCATTTT	CASSRGYNQPQHF
TRBJ1-4	TRBD1	NA	TRBV20-1	TGCAGGGGACAGGGGGGTGAAAAACTGTTTTTT	CRGQGGEKLFF
TRBJ2-2	TRBD2	NA	TRBV28	TGTGCCAGTACCCTCGGGGGGACGAACACCGGGGAGCTGTTTTTT	CASTLGGTNTGELFF
TRBJ2-5	TRBD2	NA	TRBV6-1	TGTGCCAGCAGTGCCTTAGGGCGGGGGAGGTATCAAGAGACCCAGTACTTC	CASSALGRGRYQETQYF
TRBJ1-3	TRBD1	NA	TRBV9	TGTGCCAGCAGCTTCCAGGGGGCGACTGGAAACACCATATATTTT	CASSFQGATGNTIYF
TRBJ1-6	NA	few	TRBV5-1	TGCGCCAGCAGCTTGGAGACCGGAGGTAATTCACCCCTCCACTTT	CASSLETGGNSPLHF
TRBJ1-4	TRBD1	NA	TRBV7-9	TGTGCCAGCAGCCTACACCATAGGACAGGGGGCGCAACTAATGAAAAACTGTTTTTT	CASSLHHRTGGATNEKLFF
TRBJ2-3	NA	NA	TRBV2	TGTGCCAGCAGTGAAGAGCTAGGCGCTACGCAGTATTTT	CASSEELGATQYF
TRBJ2-7	NA	NA	TRBV12-3/TRBV12-4	TGTGCCAGCAGCCCTAACGCCCCATACGAGCAGTACTTC	CASSPNAPYEQYF
TRBJ1-5	TRBD1	many	TRBV7-8	TGTGCCAGCAGCTCGGGACAGAAGTTTCAGCCCCAGCATTTT	CASSSGQKFQPQHF
TRBJ2-2	TRBD1	NA	TRBV2	TGTGCCAGCGGTATCCCCGGGACAGGGAAGTCCGGGGAGCTGTTTTTT	CASGIPGTGKSGELFF
TRBJ1-1	NA	NA	TRBV29-1	TGCAGCGCCTCCGACTTCGGGGACACTGAAGCTTTCTTT	CSASDFGDTEAFF
TRBJ2-1	TRBD2	NA	TRBV5-1	TGCGCCAGCAGCTTACTAGCGGGGGAGTACAATGAGCAGTTCTTC	CASSLLAGEYNEQFF
TRBJ2-3	TRBD1	NA	TRBV7-2	TGTGCCAGCAGCTTAGCGTTGGGCAGGGGGACGAGCACAGATACGCAGTATTTT	CASSLALGRGTSTDTQYF